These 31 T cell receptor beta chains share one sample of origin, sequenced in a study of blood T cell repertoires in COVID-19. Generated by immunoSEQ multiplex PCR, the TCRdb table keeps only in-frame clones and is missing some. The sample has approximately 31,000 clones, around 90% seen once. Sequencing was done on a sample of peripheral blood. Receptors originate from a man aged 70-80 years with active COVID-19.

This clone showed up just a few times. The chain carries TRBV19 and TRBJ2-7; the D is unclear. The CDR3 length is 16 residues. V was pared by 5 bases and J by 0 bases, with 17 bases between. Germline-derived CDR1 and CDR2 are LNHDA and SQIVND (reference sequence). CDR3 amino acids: CASSPITSSSSYEQYF. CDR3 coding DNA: TGTGCCAGTAGTCCCATAACATCTTCCAGCTCCTACGAGCAGTACTTC.

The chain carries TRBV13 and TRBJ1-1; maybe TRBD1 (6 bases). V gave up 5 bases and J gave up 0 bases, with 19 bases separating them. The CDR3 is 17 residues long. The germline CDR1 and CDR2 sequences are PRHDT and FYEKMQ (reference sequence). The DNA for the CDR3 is TGTGCCAGCAGCCCCCAGGCGTCAGGGGTAGTGAACACTGAAGCTTTCTTT. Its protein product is CASSPQASGVVNTEAFF.

The CDR3 DNA sequence: TGCGCCAGCAGCTTGAGGGGGACTGAAGCTTTCTTT. As protein: CASSLRGTEAFF. The genes are TRBV5-1 and TRBJ1-1; D possibly corresponds to TRBD1 (6 bases). V lost 1 base and J 5 bases, leaving 6 bases between the germline ends. The CDR3 loop spans 12 amino acids. CDR1 is SGHRS and CDR2 is YFSETQ in the germline V gene.

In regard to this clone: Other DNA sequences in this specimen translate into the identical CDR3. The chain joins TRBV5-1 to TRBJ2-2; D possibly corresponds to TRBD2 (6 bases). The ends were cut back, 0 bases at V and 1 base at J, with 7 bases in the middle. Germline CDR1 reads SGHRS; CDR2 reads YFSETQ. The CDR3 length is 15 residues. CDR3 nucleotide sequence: TGCGCCAGCAGCTTGGCCGGGGGGAACACCGGGGAGCTGTTTTTT. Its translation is CASSLAGGNTGELFF. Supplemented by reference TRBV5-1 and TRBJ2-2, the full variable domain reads KAGVTQTPRYLIKTRGQQVTLSCSPISGHRSVSWYQQTPGQGLQFLFEYFSETQRNKGNFPGRFSGRQFSNSRSEMNVSTLELGDSALYLCASSLAGGNTGELFFGEGSRLTVL.

CDR3 protein: CASSQGRSEQYF. The CDR3 nucleotides are TGTGCCAGCAGCCAAGGGAGGTCCGAGCAGTACTTC. The rearrangement links TRBV3-1 (or the pseudogene TRBV3-2) to TRBJ2-7; D perhaps matches TRBD2 (5 bases). V lost 1 base and J 6 bases, leaving 7 bases between the germline ends. The V gene's germline CDR1 is LGHDT and CDR2 YNNKEL (reference sequence). This CDR3 contains 12 residues.

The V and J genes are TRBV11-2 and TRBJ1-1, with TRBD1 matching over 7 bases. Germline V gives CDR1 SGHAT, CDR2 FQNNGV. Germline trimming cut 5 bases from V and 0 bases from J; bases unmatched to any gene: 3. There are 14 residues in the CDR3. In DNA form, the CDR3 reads TGTGCCAGCAGCGCCGGACAGGTGAACACTGAAGCTTTCTTT. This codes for CASSAGQVNTEAFF.

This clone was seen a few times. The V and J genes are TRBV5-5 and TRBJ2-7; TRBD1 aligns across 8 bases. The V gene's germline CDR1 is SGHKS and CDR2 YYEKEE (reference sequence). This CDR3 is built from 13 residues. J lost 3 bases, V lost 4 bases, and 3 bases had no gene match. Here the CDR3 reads CASSRTGNYEQYF. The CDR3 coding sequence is TGTGCCAGCAGCCGGACAGGGAACTACGAGCAGTACTTC.

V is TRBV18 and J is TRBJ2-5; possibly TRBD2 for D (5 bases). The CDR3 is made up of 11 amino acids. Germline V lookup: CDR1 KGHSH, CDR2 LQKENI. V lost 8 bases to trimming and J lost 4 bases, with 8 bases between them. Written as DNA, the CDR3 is TGTGCCAGCCATGCGGGAGAGACCCAGTACTTC. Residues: CASHAGETQYF. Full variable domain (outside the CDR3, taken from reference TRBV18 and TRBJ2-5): NAGVMQNPRHLVRRRGQEARLRCSPMKGHSHVYWYRQLPEEGLKFMVYLQKENIIDESGMPKERFSAEFPKEGPSILRIQQVVRGDSAAYFCASHAGETQYFGPGTRLLVL.

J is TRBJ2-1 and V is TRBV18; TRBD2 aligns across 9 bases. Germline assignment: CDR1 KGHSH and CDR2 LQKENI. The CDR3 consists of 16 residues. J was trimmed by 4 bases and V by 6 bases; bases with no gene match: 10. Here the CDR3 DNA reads TGTGCCAGCTCTCACGTGCCTAGCGGGACTTACAATGAGCAGTTCTTC. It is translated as CASSHVPSGTYNEQFF. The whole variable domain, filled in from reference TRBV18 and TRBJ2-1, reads NAGVMQNPRHLVRRRGQEARLRCSPMKGHSHVYWYRQLPEEGLKFMVYLQKENIIDESGMPKERFSAEFPKEGPSILRIQQVVRGDSAAYFCASSHVPSGTYNEQFFGPGTRLTVL.

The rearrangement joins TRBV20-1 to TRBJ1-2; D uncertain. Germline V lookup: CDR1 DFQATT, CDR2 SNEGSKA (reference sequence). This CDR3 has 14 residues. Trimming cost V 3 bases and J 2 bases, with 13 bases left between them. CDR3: CSASRGVPNYGYTF. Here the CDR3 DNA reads TGCAGTGCTAGTCGGGGAGTACCCAACTATGGCTACACCTTC.

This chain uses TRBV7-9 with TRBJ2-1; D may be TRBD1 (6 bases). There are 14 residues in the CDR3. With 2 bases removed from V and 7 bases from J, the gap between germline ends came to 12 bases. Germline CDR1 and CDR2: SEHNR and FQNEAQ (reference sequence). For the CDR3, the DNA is TGTGCCAGCAGCTTAACTCAGGGGAAGAATGAGCAGTTCTTC. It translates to CASSLTQGKNEQFF.

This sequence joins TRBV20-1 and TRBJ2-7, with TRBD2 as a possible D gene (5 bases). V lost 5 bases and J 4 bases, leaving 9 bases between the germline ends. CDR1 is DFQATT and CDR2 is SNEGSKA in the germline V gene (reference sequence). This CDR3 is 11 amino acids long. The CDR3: CSAVSVYEQYF. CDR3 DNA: TGCAGTGCTGTTAGCGTTTACGAGCAGTACTTC.

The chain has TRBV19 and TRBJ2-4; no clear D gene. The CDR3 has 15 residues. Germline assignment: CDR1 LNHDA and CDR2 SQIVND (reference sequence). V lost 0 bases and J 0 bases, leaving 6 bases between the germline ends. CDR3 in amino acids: CASSIDVLAKNIQYF. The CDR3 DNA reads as TGTGCCAGTAGTATAGATGTATTAGCCAAAAACATTCAGTACTTC.

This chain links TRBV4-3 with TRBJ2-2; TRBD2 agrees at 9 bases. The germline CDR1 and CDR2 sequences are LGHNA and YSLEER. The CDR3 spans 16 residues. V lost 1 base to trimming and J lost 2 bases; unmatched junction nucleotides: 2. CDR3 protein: CASSQGTSVNTGELFF. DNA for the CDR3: TGCGCCAGCAGCCAAGGGACTAGCGTTAACACCGGGGAGCTGTTTTTT.

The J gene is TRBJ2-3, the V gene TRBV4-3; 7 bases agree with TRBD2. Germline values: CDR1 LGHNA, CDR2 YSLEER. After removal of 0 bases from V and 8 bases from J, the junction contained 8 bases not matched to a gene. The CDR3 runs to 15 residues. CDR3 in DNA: TGCGCCAGCAGCCAAGAGAAGGCGGGAGTAGGTACGCAGTATTTT. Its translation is CASSQEKAGVGTQYF.

The CDR3, as DNA: TGTGCCAGCAGCCCGGGACAGGGAGTGAATACGCAGTATTTT. It specifies CASSPGQGVNTQYF. The rearrangement uses TRBV7-9 and TRBJ2-3, with 9 bases that match TRBD1. The V gene's germline CDR1 is SEHNR and CDR2 FQNEAQ (reference sequence). The CDR3 extends over 14 amino acids. After removal of 5 bases from V and 7 bases from J, the junction contained 7 bases not matched to a gene.

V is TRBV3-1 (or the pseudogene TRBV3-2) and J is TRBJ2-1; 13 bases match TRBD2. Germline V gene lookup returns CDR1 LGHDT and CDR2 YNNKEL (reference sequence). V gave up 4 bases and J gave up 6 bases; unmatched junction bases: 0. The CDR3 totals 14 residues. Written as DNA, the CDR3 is TGTGCCAGCAGCCGGACTAGCGGGAGCAATGAGCAGTTCTTC. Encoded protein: CASSRTSGSNEQFF.

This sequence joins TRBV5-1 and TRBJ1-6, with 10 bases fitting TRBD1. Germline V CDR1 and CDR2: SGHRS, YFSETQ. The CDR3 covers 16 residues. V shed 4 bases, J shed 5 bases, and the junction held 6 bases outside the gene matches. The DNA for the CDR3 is TGCGCCAGCAGCATCGGACAGGGGGTCAATAATTCACCCCTCCACTTT. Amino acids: CASSIGQGVNNSPLHF.

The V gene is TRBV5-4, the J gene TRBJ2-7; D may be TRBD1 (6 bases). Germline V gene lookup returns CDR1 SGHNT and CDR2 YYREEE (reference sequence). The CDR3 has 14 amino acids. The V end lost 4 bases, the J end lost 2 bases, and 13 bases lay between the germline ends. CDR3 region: CASSPQGQPYEQYF. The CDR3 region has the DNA TGTGCCAGCAGCCCTCAAGGACAGCCCTACGAGCAGTACTTC.

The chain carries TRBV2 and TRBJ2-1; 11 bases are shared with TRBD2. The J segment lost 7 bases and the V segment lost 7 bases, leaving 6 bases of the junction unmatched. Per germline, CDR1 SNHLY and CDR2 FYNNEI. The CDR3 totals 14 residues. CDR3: CASKPGTSGNEQFF. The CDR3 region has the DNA TGTGCCAGCAAACCCGGGACTAGCGGAAATGAGCAGTTCTTC.

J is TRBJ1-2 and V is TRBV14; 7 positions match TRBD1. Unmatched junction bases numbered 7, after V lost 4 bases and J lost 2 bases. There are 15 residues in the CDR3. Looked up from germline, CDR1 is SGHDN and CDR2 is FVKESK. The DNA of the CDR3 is TGTGCCAGCAGCCGGGTGACAGGGAAGAACTATGGCTACACCTTC. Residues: CASSRVTGKNYGYTF.

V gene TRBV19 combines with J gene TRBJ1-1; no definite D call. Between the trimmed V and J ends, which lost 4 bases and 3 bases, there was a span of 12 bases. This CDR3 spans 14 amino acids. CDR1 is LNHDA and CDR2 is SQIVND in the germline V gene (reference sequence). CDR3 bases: TGTGCCAGTAGTAGACTCTTGGGAGACACTGAAGCTTTCTTT. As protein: CASSRLLGDTEAFF.

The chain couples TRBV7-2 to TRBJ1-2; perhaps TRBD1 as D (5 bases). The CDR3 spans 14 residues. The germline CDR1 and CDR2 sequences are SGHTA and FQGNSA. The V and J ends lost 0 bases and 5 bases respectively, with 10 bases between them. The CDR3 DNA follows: TGTGCCAGCAGCTTAGCGCCAGGGTCTTATGGCTACACCTTC. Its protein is CASSLAPGSYGYTF.

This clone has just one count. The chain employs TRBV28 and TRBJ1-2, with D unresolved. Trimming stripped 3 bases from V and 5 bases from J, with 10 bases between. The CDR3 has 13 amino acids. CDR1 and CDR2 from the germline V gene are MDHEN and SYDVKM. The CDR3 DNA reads TGTGCCAGCAGTTTTGGGCAGGCGTATGGCTACACCTTC. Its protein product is CASSFGQAYGYTF.

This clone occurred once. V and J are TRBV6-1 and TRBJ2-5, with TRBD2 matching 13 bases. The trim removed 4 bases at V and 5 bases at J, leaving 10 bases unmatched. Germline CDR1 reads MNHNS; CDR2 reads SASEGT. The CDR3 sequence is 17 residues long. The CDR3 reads CASSGSHGLAGAETQYF. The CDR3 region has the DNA TGTGCCAGCAGTGGGTCACATGGACTAGCGGGAGCTGAGACCCAGTACTTC.

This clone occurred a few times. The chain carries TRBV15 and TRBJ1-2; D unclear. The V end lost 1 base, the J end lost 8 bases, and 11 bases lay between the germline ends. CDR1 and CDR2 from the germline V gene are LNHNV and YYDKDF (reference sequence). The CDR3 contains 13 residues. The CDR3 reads CATSRGREGGYTF. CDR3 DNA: TGTGCCACCAGCAGAGGCAGAGAGGGCGGCTACACCTTC.

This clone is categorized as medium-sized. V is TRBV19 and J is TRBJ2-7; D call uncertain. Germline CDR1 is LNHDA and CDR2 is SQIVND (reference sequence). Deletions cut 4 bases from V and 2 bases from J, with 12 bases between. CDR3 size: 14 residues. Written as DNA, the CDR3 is TGTGCCAGTAGTAATCTGGCGGCAGCCTACGAGCAGTACTTC. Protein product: CASSNLAAAYEQYF.

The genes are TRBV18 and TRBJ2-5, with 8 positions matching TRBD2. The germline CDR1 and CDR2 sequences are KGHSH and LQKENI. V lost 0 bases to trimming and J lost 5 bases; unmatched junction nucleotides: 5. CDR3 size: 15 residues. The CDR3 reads CASSPPGLATETQYF. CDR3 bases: TGTGCCAGCTCACCACCCGGACTAGCCACTGAGACCCAGTACTTC.

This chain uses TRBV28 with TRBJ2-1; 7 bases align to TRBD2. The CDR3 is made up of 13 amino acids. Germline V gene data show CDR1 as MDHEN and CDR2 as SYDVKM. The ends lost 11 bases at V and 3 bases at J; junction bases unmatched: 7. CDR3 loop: CAPGAGDYNEQFF. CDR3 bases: TGTGCCCCCGGGGCGGGAGACTACAATGAGCAGTTCTTC.

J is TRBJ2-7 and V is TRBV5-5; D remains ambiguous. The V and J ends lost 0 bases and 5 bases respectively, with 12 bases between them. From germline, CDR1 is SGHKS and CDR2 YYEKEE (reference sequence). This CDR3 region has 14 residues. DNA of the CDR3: TGTGCCAGCAGCTTGGAGTCTATTTCCCACGAGCAGTACTTC. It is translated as CASSLESISHEQYF.

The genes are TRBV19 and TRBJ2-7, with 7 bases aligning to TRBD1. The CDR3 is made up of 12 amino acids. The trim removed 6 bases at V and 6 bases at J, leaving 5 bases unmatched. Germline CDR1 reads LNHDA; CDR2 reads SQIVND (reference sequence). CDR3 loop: CASSRDRAEQYF. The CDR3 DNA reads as TGTGCCAGTAGCCGGGACAGAGCCGAGCAGTACTTC. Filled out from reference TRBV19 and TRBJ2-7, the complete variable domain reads DGGITQSPKYLFRKEGQNVTLSCEQNLNHDAMYWYRQDPGQGLRLIYYSQIVNDFQKGDIAEGYSVSREKKESFPLTVTSAQKNPTAFYLCASSRDRAEQYFGPGTRLTVT.